This paragraph covers one T cell receptor (beta chain) sequence. Per germline, CDR1 MDHEN and CDR2 SYDVKM. The CDR3 has 13 amino acids. V lost 7 bases, J lost 4 bases, and 13 bases lay in between. Generated by immunoSEQ multiplex PCR, the TCRdb table keeps only in-frame clones and is missing some. The profile shows about 310,000 clones, roughly 84% of them singletons. The data originate from a study of blood T cell repertoires in COVID-19. Sample: peripheral blood. V and J are TRBV28 and TRBJ1-1; D unresolved. The sequence was obtained from a man aged 50-60 years with active or convalescent COVID-19. Here the CDR3 DNA reads TGTGCCAGCACGACGACAATAGGCACTGAAGCTTTCTTT. Protein product: CASTTTIGTEAFF.